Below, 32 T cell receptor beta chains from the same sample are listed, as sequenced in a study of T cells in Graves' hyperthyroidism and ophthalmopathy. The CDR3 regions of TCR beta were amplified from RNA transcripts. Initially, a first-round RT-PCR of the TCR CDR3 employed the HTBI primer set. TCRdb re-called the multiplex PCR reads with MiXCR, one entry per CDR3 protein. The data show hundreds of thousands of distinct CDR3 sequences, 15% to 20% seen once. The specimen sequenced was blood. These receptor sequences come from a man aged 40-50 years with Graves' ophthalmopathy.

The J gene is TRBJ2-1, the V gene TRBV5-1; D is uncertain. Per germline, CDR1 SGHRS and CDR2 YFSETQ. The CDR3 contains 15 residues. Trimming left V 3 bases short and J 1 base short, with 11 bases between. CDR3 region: CASSSSSRSYNEQFF. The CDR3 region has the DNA TGCGCCAGCAGCTCAAGCTCGCGTTCCTACAATGAGCAGTTCTTC. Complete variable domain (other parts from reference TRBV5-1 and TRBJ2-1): KAGVTQTPRYLIKTRGQQVTLSCSPISGHRSVSWYQQTPGQGLQFLFEYFSETQRNKGNFPGRFSGRQFSNSRSEMNVSTLELGDSALYLCASSSSSRSYNEQFFGPGTRLTVL.

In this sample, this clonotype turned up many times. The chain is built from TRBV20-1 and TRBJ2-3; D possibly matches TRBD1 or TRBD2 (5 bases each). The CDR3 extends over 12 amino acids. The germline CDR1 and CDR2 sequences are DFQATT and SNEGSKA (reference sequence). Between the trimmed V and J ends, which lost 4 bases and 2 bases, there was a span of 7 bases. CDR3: CSAIGTTDTQYF. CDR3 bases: TGCAGTGCTATCGGGACCACAGATACGCAGTATTTT.

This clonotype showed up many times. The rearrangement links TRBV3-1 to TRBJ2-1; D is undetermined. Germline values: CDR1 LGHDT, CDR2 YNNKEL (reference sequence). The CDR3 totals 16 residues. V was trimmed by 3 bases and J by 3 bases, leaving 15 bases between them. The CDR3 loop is CASSQWGGKIYNEQFF. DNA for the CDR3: TGTGCCAGCAGCCAGTGGGGTGGCAAGATCTACAATGAGCAGTTCTTC.

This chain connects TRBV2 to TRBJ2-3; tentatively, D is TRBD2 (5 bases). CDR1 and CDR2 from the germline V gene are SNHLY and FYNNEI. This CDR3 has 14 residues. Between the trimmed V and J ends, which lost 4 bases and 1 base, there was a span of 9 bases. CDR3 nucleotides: TGTGCCAGCAGTGGAGCGGCGGGCACAGATACGCAGTATTTT. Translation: CASSGAAGTDTQYF.

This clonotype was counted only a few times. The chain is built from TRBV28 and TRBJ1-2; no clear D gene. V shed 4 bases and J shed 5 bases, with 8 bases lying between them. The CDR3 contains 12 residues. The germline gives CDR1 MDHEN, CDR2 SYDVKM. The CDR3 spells CASSSLPYGYTF. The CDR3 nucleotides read TGTGCCAGCAGTTCCCTCCCATATGGCTACACCTTC.

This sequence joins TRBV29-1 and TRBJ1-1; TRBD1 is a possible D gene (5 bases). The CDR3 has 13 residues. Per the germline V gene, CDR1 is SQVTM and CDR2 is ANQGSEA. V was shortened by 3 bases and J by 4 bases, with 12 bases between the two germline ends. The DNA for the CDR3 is TGCAGCGTTGATCGGGGGTTAGGCACTGAAGCTTTCTTT. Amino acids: CSVDRGLGTEAFF.

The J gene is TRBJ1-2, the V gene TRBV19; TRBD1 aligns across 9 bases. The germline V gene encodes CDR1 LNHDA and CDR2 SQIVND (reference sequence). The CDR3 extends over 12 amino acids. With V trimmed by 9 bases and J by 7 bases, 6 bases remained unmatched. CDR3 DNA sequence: TGTGCCAGCGTAGAGACAGGGGGTGGCTACACCTTC. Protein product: CASVETGGGYTF.

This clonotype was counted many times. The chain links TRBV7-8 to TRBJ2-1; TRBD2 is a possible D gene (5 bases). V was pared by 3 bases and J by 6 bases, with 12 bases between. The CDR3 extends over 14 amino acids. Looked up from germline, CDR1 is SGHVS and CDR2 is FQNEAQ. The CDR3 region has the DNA TGTGCCAGCAGCTTCTCGAGGGTGGGCAATGAGCAGTTCTTC. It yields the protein CASSFSRVGNEQFF.

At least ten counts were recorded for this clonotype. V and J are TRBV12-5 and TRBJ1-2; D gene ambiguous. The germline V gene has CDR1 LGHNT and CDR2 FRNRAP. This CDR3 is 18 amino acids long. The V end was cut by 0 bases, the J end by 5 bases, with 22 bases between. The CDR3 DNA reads TGTGCTAGTGGTTTGGTACTCGGCCATCGTATGGGAGGGTATGGCTACACCTTC. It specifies CASGLVLGHRMGGYGYTF.

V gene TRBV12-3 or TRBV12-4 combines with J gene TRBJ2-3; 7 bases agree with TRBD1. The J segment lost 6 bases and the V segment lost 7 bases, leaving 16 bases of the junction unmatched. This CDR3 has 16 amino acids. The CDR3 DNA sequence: TGTGCCAGCACCCCTGCAGGGGGTCGTTTGGGGGATACGCAGTATTTT. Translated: CASTPAGGRLGDTQYF.

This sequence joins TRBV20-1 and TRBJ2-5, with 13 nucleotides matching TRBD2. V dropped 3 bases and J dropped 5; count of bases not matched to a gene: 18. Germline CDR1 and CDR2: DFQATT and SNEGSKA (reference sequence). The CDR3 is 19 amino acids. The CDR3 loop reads CSASLIPGTSGDFGETQYF. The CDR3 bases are TGCAGTGCTAGTCTTATCCCCGGGACTAGCGGGGATTTTGGCGAGACCCAGTACTTC.

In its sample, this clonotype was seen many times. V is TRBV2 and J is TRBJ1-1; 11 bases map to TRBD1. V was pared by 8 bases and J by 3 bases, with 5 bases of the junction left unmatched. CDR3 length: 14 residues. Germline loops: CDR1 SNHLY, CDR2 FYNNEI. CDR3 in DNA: TGTGCCAGCCGCGGACAGGGGGCGGACACTGAAGCTTTCTTT. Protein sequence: CASRGQGADTEAFF.

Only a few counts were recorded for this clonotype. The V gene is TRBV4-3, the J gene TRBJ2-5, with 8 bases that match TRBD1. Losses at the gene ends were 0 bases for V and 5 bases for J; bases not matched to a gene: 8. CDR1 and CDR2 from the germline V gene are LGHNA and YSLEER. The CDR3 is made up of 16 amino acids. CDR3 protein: CASSQDRAGGRETQYF. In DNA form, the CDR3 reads TGCGCCAGCAGCCAAGATCGGGCAGGGGGCCGGGAGACCCAGTACTTC.

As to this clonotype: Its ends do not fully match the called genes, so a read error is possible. CDR3 sequence (DNA): TGCACCAGCAGCCAAATGACAGGGAGGAATGAGCAGTTCTTC. As protein: CTSSQMTGRNEQFF. The rearrangement uses TRBV4-1 and TRBJ2-1; maybe TRBD1 (7 bases). The germline V gene encodes CDR1 MGHRA and CDR2 YSYEKL. This CDR3 spans 14 amino acids.

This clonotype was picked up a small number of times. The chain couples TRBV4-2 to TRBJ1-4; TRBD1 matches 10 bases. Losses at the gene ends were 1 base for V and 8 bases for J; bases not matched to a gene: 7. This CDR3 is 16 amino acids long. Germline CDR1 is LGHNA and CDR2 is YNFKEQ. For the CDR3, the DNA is TGTGCCAGCAGCCAAGGAGACAGGGGGCGGAGGGAAAAACTGTTTTTT. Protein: CASSQGDRGRREKLFF.

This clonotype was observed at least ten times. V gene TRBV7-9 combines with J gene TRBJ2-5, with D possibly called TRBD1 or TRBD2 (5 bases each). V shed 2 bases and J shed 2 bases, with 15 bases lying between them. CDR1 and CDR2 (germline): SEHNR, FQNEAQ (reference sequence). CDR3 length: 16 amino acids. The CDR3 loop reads CASSLKGDPRQETQYF. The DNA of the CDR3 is TGTGCCAGCAGCTTAAAAGGGGACCCCCGACAAGAGACCCAGTACTTC.

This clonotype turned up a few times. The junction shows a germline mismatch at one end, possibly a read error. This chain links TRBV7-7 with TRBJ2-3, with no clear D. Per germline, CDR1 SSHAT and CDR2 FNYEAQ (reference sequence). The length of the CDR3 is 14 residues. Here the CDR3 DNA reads TGTGCTAGCAGCTTAGGACCCTTCACAGATACGAAGTATTTT. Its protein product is CASSLGPFTDTKYF. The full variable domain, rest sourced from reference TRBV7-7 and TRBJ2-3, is GAGVSQSPRYKVTKRGQDVTLRCDPISSHATLYWYQQALGQGPEFLTYFNYEAQPDKSGLPSDRFSAERPEGSISTLTIQRTEQRDSAMYRCASSLGPFTDTKYFGPGTRLTVL.

CDR3 in DNA: TGTGCCAGCAGCCAATCACGGACAACGGGACTAGCGGTATACAATGAGCAGTTCTTC. Its protein is CASSQSRTTGLAVYNEQFF. The chain employs TRBV14 and TRBJ2-1; 11 positions agree with TRBD2. The CDR3 consists of 19 residues. J was trimmed by 4 bases and V by 2 bases; bases with no gene match: 13. Germline values: CDR1 SGHDN, CDR2 FVKESK. The full variable domain, with the rest looked up from reference TRBV14 and TRBJ2-1, is EAGVTQFPSHSVIEKGQTVTLRCDPISGHDNLYWYRRVMGKEIKFLLHFVKESKQDESGMPNNRFLAERTGGTYSTLKVQPAELEDSGVYFCASSQSRTTGLAVYNEQFFGPGTRLTVL.

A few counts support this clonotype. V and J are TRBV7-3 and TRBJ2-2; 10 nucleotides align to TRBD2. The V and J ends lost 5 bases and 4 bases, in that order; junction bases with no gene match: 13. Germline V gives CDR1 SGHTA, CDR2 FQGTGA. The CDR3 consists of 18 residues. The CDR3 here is CASSPTQRGGRGTGELFF. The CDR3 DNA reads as TGTGCCAGCAGCCCAACTCAGCGGGGGGGCCGTGGCACCGGGGAGCTGTTTTTT.

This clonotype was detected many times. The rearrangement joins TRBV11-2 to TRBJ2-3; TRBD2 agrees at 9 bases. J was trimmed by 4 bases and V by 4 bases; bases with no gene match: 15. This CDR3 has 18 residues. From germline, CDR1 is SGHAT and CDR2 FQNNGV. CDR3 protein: CASSSRLADHPEPDTQYF. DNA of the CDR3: TGTGCCAGCAGCTCTCGACTAGCGGACCACCCGGAGCCAGATACGCAGTATTTT.

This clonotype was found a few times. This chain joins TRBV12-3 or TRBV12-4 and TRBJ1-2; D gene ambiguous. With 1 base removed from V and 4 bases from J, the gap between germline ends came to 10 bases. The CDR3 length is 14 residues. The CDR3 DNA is TGTGCCAGCAGTTTAGGAGTACAGAGCTATGGCTACACCTTC. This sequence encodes CASSLGVQSYGYTF.

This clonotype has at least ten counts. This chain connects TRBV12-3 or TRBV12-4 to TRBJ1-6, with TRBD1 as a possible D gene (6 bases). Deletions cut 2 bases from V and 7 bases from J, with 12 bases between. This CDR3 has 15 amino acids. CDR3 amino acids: CASSLLGARNSPLHF. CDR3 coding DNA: TGTGCCAGCAGTTTATTGGGGGCTCGGAATTCACCCCTCCACTTT.

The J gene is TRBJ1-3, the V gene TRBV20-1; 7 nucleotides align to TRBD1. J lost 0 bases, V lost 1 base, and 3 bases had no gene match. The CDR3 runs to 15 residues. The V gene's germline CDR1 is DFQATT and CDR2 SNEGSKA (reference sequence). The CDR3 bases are TGCAGTGCTAGAGCTTGGGACAGCTCTGGAAACACCATATATTTT. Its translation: CSARAWDSSGNTIYF.

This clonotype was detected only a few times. The DNA for the CDR3 is TGTGCCAGCAGTTTGGCCCAGTTGACTGAAGCTTTCTTT. Translating gives CASSLAQLTEAFF. V gene TRBV27 combines with J gene TRBJ1-1; D is ambiguous. Trimming removed 3 bases at V and 5 bases at J, with 10 bases between. This CDR3 is built from 13 residues. Germline CDR1 MNHEY, CDR2 SMNVEV (reference sequence).

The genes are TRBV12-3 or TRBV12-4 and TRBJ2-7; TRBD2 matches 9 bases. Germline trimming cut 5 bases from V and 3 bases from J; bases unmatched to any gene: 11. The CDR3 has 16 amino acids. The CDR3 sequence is CASSPAASGAFYEQYF. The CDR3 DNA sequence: TGTGCCAGCAGTCCAGCCGCTAGCGGGGCCTTCTACGAGCAGTACTTC.

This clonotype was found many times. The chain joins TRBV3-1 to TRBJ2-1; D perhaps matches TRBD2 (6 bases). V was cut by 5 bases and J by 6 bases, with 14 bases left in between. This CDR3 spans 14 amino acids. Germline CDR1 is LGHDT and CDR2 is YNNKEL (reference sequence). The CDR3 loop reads CASSAQWRGNEQFF. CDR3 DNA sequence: TGTGCCAGCAGCGCCCAGTGGAGGGGCAATGAGCAGTTCTTC.

CDR3 sequence (DNA): TGTGCCAGCAGTCAGATCGGGCGGGAGAATGAGCAGTTCTTC. Translated, it gives CASSQIGRENEQFF. The rearrangement joins TRBV7-2 to TRBJ2-1; 7 nucleotides line up with TRBD2. The germline V gene encodes CDR1 SGHTA and CDR2 FQGNSA. The CDR3 totals 14 residues. The junction had 9 bases not matched to a gene; V was cut back by 6 bases and J by 7 bases.

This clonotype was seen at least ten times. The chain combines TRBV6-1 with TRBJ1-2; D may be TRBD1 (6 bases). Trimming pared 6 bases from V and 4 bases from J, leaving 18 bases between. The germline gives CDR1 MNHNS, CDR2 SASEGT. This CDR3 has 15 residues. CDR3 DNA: TGTGCCAGCAGAGCCGGGACACCCGGATTCTATGGCTACACCTTC. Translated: CASRAGTPGFYGYTF.

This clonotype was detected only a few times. CDR3 sequence: CSATPDQETQYF. CDR3 DNA sequence: TGCAGTGCCACCCCGGATCAAGAGACCCAGTACTTC. The chain employs TRBV20-1 and TRBJ2-5, with unresolved D. Trimming removed 6 bases from V and 2 bases from J, with 10 bases in between. Germline V gene lookup returns CDR1 DFQATT and CDR2 SNEGSKA (reference sequence). The CDR3 contains 12 residues.

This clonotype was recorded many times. CDR3 sequence reads: CASSASREGRVAFF. The CDR3 DNA reads as TGTGCCAGCAGTGCATCCAGGGAGGGGAGGGTGGCTTTCTTT. The chain carries TRBV2 and TRBJ1-1; possibly TRBD1 for D (5 bases). From germline, CDR1 is SNHLY and CDR2 FYNNEI. This CDR3 is 14 amino acids long. Trimming left V 4 bases short and J 11 bases short, with 20 bases between.

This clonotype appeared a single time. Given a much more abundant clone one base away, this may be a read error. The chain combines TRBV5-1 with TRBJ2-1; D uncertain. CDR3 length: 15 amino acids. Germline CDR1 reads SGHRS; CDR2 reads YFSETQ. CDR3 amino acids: CASFLNPSSYNEQSF. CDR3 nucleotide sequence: TGCGCCAGTTTTTTAAACCCGAGCTCCTACAATGAGCAGTCCTTC.

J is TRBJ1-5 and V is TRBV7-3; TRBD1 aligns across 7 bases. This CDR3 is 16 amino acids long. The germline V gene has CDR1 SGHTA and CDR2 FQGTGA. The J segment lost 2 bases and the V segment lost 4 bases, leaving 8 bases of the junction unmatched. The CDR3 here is CASSYHRGQGNQPQHF. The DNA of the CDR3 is TGTGCCAGCAGCTACCACAGGGGTCAGGGCAATCAGCCCCAGCATTTT.